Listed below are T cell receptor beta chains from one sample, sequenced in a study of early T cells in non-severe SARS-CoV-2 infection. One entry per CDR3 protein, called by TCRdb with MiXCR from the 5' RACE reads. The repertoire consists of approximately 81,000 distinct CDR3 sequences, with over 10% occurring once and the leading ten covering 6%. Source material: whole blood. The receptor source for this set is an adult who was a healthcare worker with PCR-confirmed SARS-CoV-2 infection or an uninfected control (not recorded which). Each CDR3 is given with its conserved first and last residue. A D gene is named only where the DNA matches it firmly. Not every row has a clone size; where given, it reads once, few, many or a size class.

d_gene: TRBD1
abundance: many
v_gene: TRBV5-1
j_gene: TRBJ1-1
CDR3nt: TGCGCCAGCAGCTTGGCAACAGGGGTGAGCACTGAAGCTTTCTTT
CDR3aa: CASSLATGVSTEAFF

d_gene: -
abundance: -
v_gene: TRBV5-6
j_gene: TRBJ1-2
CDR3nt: TGTGCCAGCAGCTTGGGGACGAGATATGGCTACACCTTC
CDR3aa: CASSLGTRYGYTF

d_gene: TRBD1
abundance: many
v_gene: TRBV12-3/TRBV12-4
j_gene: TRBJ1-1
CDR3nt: TGTGCCAGCGAACTCGGACAGGGGCGGACTGAAGCTTTCTTT
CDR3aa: CASELGQGRTEAFF

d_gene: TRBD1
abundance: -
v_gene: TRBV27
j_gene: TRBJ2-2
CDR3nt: TGTGCCAGCAAATATGGCGGACAGGGGGATACCGGGGAGCTGTTTTTT
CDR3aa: CASKYGGQGDTGELFF

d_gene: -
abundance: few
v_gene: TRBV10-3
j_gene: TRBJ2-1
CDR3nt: TGTGCCATCAGTGAGTCGAACCTCCCTGAACAGGATGAGCAGTTCTTC
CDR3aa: CAISESNLPEQDEQFF

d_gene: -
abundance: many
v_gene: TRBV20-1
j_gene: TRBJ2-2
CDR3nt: TGCAGTGCTCCCGGGCCTAACACCGGGGAGCTGTTTTTT
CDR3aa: CSAPGPNTGELFF

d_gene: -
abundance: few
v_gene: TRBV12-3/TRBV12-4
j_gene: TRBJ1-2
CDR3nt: TGTGCCAGCAGTTTTTTACTGAAAGCTAACTATGGCTACACCTTC
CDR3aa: CASSFLLKANYGYTF

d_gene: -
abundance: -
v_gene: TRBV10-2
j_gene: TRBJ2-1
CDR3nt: TGCGCCAGCAGTGAGTGGGAGACTACCTCCTACAATGAGCAGTTCTTC
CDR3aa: CASSEWETTSYNEQFF

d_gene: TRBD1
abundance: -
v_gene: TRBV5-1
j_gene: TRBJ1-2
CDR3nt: TGCGCCAGCAGCGGGGGACAGGGGGCGAGCTATGGCTACACCTTC
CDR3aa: CASSGGQGASYGYTF

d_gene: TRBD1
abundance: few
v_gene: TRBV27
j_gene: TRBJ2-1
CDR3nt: TGTGCCAGCAGTCCCGGGACAGGGATAAGTGAGCAGTTCTTC
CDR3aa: CASSPGTGISEQFF

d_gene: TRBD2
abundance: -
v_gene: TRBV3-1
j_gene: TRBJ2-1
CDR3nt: TGTGCCAGCAGCCAAAGGCTAGCGGGAGTCCGAGAGCAGTTCTTC
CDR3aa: CASSQRLAGVREQFF

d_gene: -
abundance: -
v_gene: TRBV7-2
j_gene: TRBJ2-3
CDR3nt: TGTGCCAGCAGCTTAAAACCCGACAGGATAAGGTATTTT
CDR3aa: CASSLKPDRIRYF

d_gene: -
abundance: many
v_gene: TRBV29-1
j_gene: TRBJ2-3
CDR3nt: TGCAGCGTTGCGACAGGAGGCACAGATACGCAGTATTTT
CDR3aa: CSVATGGTDTQYF

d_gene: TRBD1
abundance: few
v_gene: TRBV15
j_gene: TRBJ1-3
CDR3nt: TGTGCCACCAGCCTCAGGGGGACTGGAAACACCATATATTTT
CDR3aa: CATSLRGTGNTIYF

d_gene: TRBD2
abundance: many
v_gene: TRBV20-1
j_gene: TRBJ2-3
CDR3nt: TGCAGTGCACCGGGACTAGTGGTTTTAGATACGCAGTATTTT
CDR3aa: CSAPGLVVLDTQYF

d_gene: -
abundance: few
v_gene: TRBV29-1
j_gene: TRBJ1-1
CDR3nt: TGCAGCGTTGGGAGGGGAAACACTGAAGCTTTCTTT
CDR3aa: CSVGRGNTEAFF

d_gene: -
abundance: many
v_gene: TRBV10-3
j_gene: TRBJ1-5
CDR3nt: TGTGCCATCAGTGACTGGGACGGTCAGCCCCAGCATTTT
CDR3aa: CAISDWDGQPQHF

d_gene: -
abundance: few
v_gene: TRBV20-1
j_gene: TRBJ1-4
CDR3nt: TGCAGTGCCCTTCTCGGGACAAAAAATGAAAAACTGTTTTTT
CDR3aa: CSALLGTKNEKLFF

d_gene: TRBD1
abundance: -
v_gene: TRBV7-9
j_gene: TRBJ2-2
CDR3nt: TGTGCCAGCAGTTACTGGACAGGGGCCACCGGGGAGCTGTTTTTT
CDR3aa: CASSYWTGATGELFF

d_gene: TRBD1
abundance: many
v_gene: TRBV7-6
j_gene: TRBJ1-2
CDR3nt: TGTGCCAGCAGCCCGGGACAGCTTAACTATGGCTACACCTTC
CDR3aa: CASSPGQLNYGYTF

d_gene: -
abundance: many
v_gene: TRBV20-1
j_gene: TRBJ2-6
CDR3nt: TGCAGTGCGAGGGACCAGGGCTCTGGGGCCAACGTCCTGACTTTC
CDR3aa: CSARDQGSGANVLTF

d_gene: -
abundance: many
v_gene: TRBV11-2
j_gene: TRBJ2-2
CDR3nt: TGTGCCAGCAGCTTATTGGGACACACCGGGGAGCTGTTTTTT
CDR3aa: CASSLLGHTGELFF

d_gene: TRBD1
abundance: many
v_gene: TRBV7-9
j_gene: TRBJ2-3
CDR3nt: TGTGCCAGCAGCTTGGAGTGGCAGGGGGCATCAGATACGCAGTATTTT
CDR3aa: CASSLEWQGASDTQYF

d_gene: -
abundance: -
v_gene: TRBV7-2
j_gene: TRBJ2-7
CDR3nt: TGTGCCAGCAGCCTCCGGGGCCAGGAGAAGCAGTACTTC
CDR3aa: CASSLRGQEKQYF

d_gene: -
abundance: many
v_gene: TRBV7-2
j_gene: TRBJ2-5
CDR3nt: TGTGCCAGCAGCTTGGGCGGGGCGCACCAAGAGACCCAGTACTTC
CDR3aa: CASSLGGAHQETQYF

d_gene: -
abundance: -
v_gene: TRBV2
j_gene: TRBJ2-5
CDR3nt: TGTGCCAGCTGTCAGGAACAGCAAGAGACCCAGTACTTC
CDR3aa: CASCQEQQETQYF

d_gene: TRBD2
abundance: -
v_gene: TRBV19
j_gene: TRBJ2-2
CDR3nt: TGTGCCAGTAGTTTGAGTGGGACTAGCGGCACGAACACCGGGGAGCTGTTTTTT
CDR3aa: CASSLSGTSGTNTGELFF

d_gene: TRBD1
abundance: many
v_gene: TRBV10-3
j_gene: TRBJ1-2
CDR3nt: TGTGCCATCAGTGCGGACAGGACGTCTGGCTATGGCTACACCTTC
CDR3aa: CAISADRTSGYGYTF

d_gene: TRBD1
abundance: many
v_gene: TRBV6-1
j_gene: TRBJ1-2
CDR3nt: TGTGCCAGCACCCACAGGGGGCAGGGATATGGCTACACCTTC
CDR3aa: CASTHRGQGYGYTF

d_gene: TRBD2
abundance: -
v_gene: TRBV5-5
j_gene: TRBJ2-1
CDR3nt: TGTGCCAGCAGCATCCCCGGGCCCGGGACTAGCGGGAGCGCCTACAATGAGCAGTTCTTC
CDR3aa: CASSIPGPGTSGSAYNEQFF

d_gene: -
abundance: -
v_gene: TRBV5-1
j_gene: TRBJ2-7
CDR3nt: TGCGCCAGCAGCTTACAGGGAGCCGAGCAGTACTTC
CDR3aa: CASSLQGAEQYF

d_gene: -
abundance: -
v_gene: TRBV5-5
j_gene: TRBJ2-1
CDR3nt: TGTGCCAGCAGCTTGATGTTCGGAGATTCTGAGCAGTTCTTC
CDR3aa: CASSLMFGDSEQFF

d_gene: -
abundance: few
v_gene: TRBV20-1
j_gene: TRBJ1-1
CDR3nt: TGCAGTGCTACGGACTCAGCTTTCTTT
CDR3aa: CSATDSAFF

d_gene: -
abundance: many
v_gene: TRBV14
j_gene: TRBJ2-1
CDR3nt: TGTGCCAGCAGCCTCCTAGTCAGGGGCTACAATGAGCAGTTCTTC
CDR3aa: CASSLLVRGYNEQFF